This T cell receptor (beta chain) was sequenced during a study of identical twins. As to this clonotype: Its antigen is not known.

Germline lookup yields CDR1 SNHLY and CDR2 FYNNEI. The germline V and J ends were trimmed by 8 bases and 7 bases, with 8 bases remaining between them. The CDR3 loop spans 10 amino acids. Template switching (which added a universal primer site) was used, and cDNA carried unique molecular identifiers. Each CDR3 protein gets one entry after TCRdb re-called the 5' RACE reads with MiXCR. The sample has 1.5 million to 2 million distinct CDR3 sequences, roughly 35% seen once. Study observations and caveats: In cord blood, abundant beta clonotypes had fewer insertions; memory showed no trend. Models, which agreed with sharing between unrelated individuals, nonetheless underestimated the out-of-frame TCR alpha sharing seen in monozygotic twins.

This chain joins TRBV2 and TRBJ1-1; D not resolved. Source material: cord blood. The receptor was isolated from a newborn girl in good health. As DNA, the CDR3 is TGTGCCAGCGAAGGAGGTGAAGCTTTCTTT. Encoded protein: CASEGGEAFF.